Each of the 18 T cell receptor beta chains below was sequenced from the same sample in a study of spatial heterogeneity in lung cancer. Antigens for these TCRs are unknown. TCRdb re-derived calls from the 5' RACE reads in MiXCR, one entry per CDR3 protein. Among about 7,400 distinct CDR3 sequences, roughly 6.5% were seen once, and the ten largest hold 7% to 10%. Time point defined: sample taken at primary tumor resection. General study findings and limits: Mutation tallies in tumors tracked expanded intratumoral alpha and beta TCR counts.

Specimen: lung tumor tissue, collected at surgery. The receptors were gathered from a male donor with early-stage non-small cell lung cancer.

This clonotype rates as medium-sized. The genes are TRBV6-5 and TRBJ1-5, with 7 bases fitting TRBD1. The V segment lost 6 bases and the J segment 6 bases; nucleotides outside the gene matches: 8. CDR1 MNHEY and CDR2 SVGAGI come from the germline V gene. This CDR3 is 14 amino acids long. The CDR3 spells CASSPGQMGQPQHF. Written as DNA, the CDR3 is TGTGCCAGCAGCCCGGGACAGATGGGTCAGCCCCAGCATTTT.

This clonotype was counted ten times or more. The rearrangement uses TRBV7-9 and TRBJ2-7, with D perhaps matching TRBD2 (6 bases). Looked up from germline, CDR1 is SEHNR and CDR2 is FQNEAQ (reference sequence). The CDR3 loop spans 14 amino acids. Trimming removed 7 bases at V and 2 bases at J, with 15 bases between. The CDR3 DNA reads TGTGCCAGCACCTTTGCGGGCGGGGCCTACGAGCAGTACTTC. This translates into CASTFAGGAYEQYF. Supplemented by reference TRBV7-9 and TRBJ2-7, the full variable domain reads DTGVSQNPRHKITKRGQNVTFRCDPISEHNRLYWYRQTLGQGPEFLTYFQNEAQLEKSRLLSDRFSAERPKGSFSTLEIQRTEQGDSAMYLCASTFAGGAYEQYFGPGTRLTVT.

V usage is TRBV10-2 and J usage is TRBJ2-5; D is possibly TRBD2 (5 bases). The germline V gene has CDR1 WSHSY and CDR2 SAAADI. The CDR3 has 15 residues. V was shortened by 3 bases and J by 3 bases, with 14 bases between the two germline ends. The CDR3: CASSDLGAAEETQYF. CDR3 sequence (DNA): TGCGCCAGCAGTGATTTGGGAGCGGCGGAAGAGACCCAGTACTTC.

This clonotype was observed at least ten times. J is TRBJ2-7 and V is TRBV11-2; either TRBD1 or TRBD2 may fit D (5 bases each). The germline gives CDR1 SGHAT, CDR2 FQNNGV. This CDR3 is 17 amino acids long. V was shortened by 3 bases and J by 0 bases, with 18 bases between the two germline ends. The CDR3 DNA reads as TGTGCCAGCAGCTTGTCGTCCCTGGGACCTAGCTCCTACGAGCAGTACTTC. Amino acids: CASSLSSLGPSSYEQYF.

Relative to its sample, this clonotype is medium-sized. CDR3 amino acids: CATRTGVGNQPQHF. CDR3 in DNA: TGTGCCACCCGGACAGGGGTTGGCAATCAGCCCCAGCATTTT. This chain joins TRBV28 and TRBJ1-5; 9 bases agree with TRBD1. After removal of 10 bases from V and 2 bases from J, the junction contained 6 bases not matched to a gene. Germline CDR1 reads MDHEN; CDR2 reads SYDVKM. There are 14 residues in the CDR3.

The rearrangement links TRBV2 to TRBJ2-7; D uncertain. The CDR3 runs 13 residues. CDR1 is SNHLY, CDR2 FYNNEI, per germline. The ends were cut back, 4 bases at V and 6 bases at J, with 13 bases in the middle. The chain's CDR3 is CASSVWTTGEQYF. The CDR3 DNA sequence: TGTGCCAGCAGTGTATGGACGACCGGCGAGCAGTACTTC.

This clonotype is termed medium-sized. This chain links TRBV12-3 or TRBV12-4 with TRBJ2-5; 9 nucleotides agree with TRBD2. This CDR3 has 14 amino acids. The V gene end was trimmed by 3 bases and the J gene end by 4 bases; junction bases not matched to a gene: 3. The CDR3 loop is CASSLAGGAETQYF. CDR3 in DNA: TGTGCCAGCAGTTTGGCGGGAGGGGCAGAGACCCAGTACTTC.

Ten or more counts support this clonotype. The DNA of the CDR3 is TGCGCCAGCAGCCGAGGGACAGGGGTTTCTGAGTCCCAGTACTTC. Its translation is CASSRGTGVSESQYF. The chain is built from TRBV5-1 and TRBJ2-5, with 10 bases matching TRBD1. CDR1 is SGHRS and CDR2 is YFSETQ in the germline V gene. The CDR3 is 15 residues long. The V gene end was trimmed by 4 bases and the J gene end by 9 bases; junction bases not matched to a gene: 12.

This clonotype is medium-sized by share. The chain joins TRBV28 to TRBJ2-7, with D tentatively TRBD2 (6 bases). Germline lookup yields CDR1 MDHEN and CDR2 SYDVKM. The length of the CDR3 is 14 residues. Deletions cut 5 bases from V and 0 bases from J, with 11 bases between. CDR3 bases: TGTGCCAGCAGTGGGGACTCCAGCTCCTACGAGCAGTACTTC. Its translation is CASSGDSSSYEQYF.

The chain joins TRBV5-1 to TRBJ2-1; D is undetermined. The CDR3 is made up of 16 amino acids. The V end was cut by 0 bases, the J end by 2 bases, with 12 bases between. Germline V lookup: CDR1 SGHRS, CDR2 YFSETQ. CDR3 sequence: CASSLEEAGPYNEQFF. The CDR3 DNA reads TGCGCCAGCAGCTTGGAGGAAGCCGGGCCCTACAATGAGCAGTTCTTC.

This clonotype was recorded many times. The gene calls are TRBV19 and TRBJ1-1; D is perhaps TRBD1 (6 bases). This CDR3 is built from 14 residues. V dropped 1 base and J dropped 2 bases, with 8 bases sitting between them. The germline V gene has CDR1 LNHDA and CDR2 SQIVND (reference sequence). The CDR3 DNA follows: TGTGCCAGTAGTATAGGGACAGCCAACACTGAAGCTTTCTTT. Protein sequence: CASSIGTANTEAFF.

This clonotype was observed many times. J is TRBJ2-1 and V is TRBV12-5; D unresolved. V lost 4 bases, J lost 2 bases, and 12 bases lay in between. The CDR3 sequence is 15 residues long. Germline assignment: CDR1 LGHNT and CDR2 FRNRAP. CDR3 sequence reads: CASGSPLTAYNEQFF. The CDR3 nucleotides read TGTGCTAGTGGTTCTCCCCTAACTGCCTACAATGAGCAGTTCTTC.

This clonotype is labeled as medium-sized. This chain's CDR3 is CASSPGRDGTDTQYF. The CDR3 DNA reads TGTGCCAGCAGTCCAGGGAGGGATGGCACAGATACGCAGTATTTT. The V call is TRBV6-5, the J call TRBJ2-3; 7 nucleotides align to TRBD2. Trimming removed 5 bases from V and 1 base from J; junction bases left unmatched: 6. Germline values: CDR1 MNHEY, CDR2 SVGAGI. The CDR3 covers 15 residues.

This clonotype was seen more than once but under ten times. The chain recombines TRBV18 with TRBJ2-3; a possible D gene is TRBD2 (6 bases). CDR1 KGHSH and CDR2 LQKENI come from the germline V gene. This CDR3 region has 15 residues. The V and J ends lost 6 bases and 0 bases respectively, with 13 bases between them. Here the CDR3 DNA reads TGTGCCAGCTCTGGGGACTCGGCTAGCACAGATACGCAGTATTTT. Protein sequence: CASSGDSASTDTQYF. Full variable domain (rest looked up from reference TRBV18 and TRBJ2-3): NAGVMQNPRHLVRRRGQEARLRCSPMKGHSHVYWYRQLPEEGLKFMVYLQKENIIDESGMPKERFSAEFPKEGPSILRIQQVVRGDSAAYFCASSGDSASTDTQYFGPGTRLTVL.

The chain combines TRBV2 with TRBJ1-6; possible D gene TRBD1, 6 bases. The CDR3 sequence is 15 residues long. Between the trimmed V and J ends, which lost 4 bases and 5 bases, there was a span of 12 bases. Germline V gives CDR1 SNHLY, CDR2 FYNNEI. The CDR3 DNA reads TGTGCCAGCAGTGCCTCCAGGGGACATAATTCACCCCTCCACTTT. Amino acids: CASSASRGHNSPLHF.

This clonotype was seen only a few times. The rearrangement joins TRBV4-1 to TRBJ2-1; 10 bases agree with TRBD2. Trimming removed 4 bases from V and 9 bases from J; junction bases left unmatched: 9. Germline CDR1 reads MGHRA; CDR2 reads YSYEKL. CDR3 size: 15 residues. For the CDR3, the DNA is TGCGCCAGCAGCCGAGTAGCGGGAGGTTTGGGTGAGCAGTTCTTC. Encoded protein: CASSRVAGGLGEQFF.

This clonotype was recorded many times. CDR3 in amino acids: CASSAGTGGREQYF. CDR3 bases: TGCGCCAGCAGCGCCGGGACAGGGGGACGCGAGCAGTACTTC. The rearrangement links TRBV5-1 to TRBJ2-7; 11 bases match TRBD1. Germline trimming cut 4 bases from V and 6 bases from J; bases unmatched to any gene: 6. The CDR3 extends over 14 amino acids. Germline V gene lookup returns CDR1 SGHRS and CDR2 YFSETQ.

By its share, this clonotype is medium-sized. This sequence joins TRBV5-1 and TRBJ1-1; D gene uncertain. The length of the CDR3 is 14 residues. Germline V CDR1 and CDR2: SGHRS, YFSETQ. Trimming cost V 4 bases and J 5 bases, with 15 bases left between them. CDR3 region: CASSGSVLGTEAFF. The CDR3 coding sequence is TGCGCCAGCAGCGGTTCGGTACTTGGTACTGAAGCTTTCTTT.